This T cell receptor beta chain was found in a study of identical twins. In TCRdb, the 5' RACE reads were re-called with MiXCR into one record per CDR3 protein. Of 640,000 or so distinct CDR3 sequences in the sample, roughly 6% are singletons; the top ten hold 1.5% to 2%. This clonotype has more than one count but fewer than ten. CDR3 size: 17 residues. The germline gives CDR1 SEHNR, CDR2 FQNEAQ (reference sequence). Trimming pared 3 bases from V and 2 bases from J, leaving 17 bases between. Material for sequencing was naive T cells sorted from blood. The clonotype was recovered from a man between 18 and 35 years old in good health. The V and J genes are TRBV7-9 and TRBJ2-1; weak D call: TRBD2 (5 bases). The CDR3 region has the DNA TGTGCCAGCAGCTTGGGCCACACTAGTGCTACCTACAATGAGCAGTTCTTC. It is translated as CASSLGHTSATYNEQFF. Filled out from reference TRBV7-9 and TRBJ2-1, the complete variable domain reads DTGVSQNPRHKITKRGQNVTFRCDPISEHNRLYWYRQTLGQGPEFLTYFQNEAQLEKSRLLSDRFSAERPKGSFSTLEIQRTEQGDSAMYLCASSLGHTSATYNEQFFGPGTRLTVL.